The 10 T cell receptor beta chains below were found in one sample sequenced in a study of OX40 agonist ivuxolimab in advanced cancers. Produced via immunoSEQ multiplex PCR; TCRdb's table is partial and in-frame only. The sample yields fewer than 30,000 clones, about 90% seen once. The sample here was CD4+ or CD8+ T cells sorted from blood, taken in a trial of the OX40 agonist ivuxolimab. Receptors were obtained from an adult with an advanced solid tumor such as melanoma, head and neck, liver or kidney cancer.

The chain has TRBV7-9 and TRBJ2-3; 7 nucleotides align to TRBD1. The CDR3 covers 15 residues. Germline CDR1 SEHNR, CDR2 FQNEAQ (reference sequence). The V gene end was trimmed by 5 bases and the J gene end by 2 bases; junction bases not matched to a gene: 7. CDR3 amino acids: CASSIPGQYTDTQYF. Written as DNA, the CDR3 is TGTGCCAGCAGCATTCCGGGACAGTACACAGATACGCAGTATTTT.

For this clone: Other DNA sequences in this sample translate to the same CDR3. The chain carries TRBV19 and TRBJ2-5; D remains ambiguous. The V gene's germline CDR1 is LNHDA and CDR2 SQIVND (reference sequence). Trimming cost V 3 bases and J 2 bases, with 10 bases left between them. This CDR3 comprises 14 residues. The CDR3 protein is CASSILDGQETQYF. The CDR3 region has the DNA TGTGCCAGTAGTATCCTGGACGGACAAGAGACCCAGTACTTC.

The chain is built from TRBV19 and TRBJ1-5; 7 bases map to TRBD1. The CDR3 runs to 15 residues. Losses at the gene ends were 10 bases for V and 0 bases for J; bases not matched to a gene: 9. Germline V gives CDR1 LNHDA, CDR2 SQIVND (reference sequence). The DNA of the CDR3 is TGTGCCACCGCCACCGGGACAGATAGCAATCAGCCCCAGCATTTT. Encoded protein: CATATGTDSNQPQHF.

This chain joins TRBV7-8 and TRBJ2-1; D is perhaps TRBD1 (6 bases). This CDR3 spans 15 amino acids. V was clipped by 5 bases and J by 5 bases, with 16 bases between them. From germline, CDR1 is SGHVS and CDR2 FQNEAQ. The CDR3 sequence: CASSRDRDTNNEQFF. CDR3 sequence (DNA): TGTGCCAGCAGCAGGGACCGGGACACAAACAATGAGCAGTTCTTC.

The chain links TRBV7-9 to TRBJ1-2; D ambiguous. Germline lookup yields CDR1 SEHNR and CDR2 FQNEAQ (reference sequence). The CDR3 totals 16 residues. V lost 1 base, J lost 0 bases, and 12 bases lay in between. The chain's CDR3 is CASSLEDDKTNYGYTF. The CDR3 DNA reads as TGTGCCAGCAGCTTAGAGGACGATAAGACTAACTATGGCTACACCTTC.

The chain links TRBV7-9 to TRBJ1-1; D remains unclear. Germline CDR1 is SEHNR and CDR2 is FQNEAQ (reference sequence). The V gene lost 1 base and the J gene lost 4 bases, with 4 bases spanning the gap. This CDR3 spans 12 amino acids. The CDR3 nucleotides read TGTGCCAGCAGCTTAGGACCCACTGAAGCTTTCTTT. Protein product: CASSLGPTEAFF.

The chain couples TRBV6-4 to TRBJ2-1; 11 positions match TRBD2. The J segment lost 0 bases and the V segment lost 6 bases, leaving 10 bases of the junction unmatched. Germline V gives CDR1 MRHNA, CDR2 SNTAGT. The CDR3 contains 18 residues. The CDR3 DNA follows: TGTGCCAGCAGATATGGACTAGCGGGCAGGGGCTCCTACAATGAGCAGTTCTTC. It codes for CASRYGLAGRGSYNEQFF.

This chain's CDR3 is CASRELSTDTQYF. CDR3 bases: TGTGCCAGCAGGGAACTTAGCACAGATACGCAGTATTTT. The chain is built from TRBV9 and TRBJ2-3; D unclear. V lost 5 bases and J 0 bases, leaving 7 bases between the germline ends. Germline values: CDR1 SGDLS, CDR2 YYNGEE. This CDR3 is 13 amino acids long.

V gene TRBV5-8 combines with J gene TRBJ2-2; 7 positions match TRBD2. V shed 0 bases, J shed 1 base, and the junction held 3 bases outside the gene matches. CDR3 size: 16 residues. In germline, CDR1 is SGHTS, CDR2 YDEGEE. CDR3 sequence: CASSLAGGVNTGELFF. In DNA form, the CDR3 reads TGTGCCAGCAGCTTGGCGGGAGGTGTGAACACCGGGGAGCTGTTTTTT.

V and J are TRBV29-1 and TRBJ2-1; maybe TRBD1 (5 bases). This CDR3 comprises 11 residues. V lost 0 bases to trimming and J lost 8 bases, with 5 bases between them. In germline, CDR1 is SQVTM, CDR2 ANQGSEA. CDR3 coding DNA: TGCAGCGTTGAAGAGGGGCATGAGCAGTTCTTC. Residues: CSVEEGHEQFF.